What follows describes a single TCR beta chain. Trimming removed 1 base at V and 3 bases at J, with 16 bases between. The germline V gene has CDR1 SGHTA and CDR2 FQGNSA. The CDR3 has 16 amino acids. This sample stems from a study of CD8+ T cells in alopecia areata. RNA extraction was followed by reverse transcription into cDNA, which acted as the sequencing template. The protocol was immunoSEQ multiplex PCR, while the TCRdb copy is restricted to in-frame clones and leaves out a portion. The sample consists of approximately 180,000 clones, about 55% of them appearing once. Treatment meaning: oral pan-JAK inhibitor, 5-10 mg twice daily.

This chain connects TRBV7-2 to TRBJ2-7; D not resolved. The sequencing used CD8+ T cells sorted from blood, collected at week 24, from a patient treated with tofacitinib. The TCR comes from a human donor with alopecia areata. In nucleotides, the CDR3 is TGTGCCAGCAGCTTAGTTGCGGCAGGCCTAATCTACGAGCAGTACTTC. Translating gives CASSLVAAGLIYEQYF.